This TCR beta chain originates from a study of T cell responses to AZD1222 COVID-19 vaccine. Study results and caveats: Vaccine-associated CD4 TCRs spanned spike, dominant at 160-218 and 743-854. Rises in breadth and depth of Spike-specific TCRs came after two AZD1222 doses. Sampling that yielded the repertoires occurred only after the peak T cell response. Donors were mostly white British, more females; clonal diversity possibly underestimated.

As regards this clone: Its target is unknown.

CDR3 length equals 12 residues. Germline lookup yields CDR1 MNHEY and CDR2 SVGAGI. V was cut by 6 bases and J by 3 bases, with 8 bases left in between. Data came from immunoSEQ multiplex PCR; TCRdb stores just in-frame clones and leaves some out. The sample carries some 180,000 clones, about 92% recorded once. The chain employs TRBV6-5 and TRBJ1-1; no definite D call. This TCR was sampled from an adult who received the MenACWY meningococcal vaccine as a control. The material was peripheral blood, obtained 28 days after the second dose of the MenACWY control vaccine. CDR3 sequence: CASSRQDTEAFF. The CDR3 DNA reads as TGTGCCAGCAGCCGACAAGACACTGAAGCTTTCTTT.